This TCR beta chain comes out of a study of OX40 agonist ivuxolimab in advanced cancers. Whole-study results and caveats: On average, CD8+ T cells had more expanded clones than CD4+.

This clone rates as medium-sized. Its antigen is not known. The ends were cut back, 5 bases at V and 2 bases at J, with 10 bases in the middle. CDR3 length: 14 amino acids. Per germline, CDR1 MNHEY and CDR2 SVGAGI. TCRdb's table, derived via immunoSEQ multiplex PCR, lists solely in-frame clones and lacks some. Among 15,000 to 20,000 clones listed, about 90% were seen once. This clonotype originated in an adult with an advanced solid tumor such as melanoma, head and neck, liver or kidney cancer. Sample: CD4+ or CD8+ T cells sorted from blood, taken in a trial of the OX40 agonist ivuxolimab. V gene TRBV6-5 combines with J gene TRBJ1-3; no definite D call. CDR3 loop: CASSKNSPGNTIYF. CDR3 in DNA: TGTGCCAGCAGTAAAAACAGCCCTGGAAACACCATATATTTT.